A selection of T cell receptor beta chains follows, all from one sample in a study of blood T cell repertoires in COVID-19. Sequencing used immunoSEQ multiplex PCR; TCRdb keeps in-frame clones, though not all of them. The sample lists about 260,000 clones, about 87% occurring once. The sample consisted of peripheral blood. Receptors originate from a woman aged 40-49 years who had recovered from COVID-19. Both conserved end residues are part of each CDR3. The order of the fields is J gene, D gene, V gene, clone size, CDR3 protein, CDR3 DNA. The D gene is left open where the match is weak. Only some rows state a clone size, as once, few, many or a class for expanded clones.

J gene: TRBJ2-2
D gene: TRBD1
V gene: TRBV7-7
clone size: NA
CDR3 protein: CASSLGAGGYTGELFF
CDR3 DNA: TGTGCCAGCAGCTTAGGCGCAGGGGGTTACACCGGGGAGCTGTTTTTT

J gene: TRBJ1-5
D gene: NA
V gene: TRBV7-2
clone size: NA
CDR3 protein: CASSLQGLPQHF
CDR3 DNA: TGTGCCAGCAGCTTACAGGGGTTGCCCCAGCATTTT

J gene: TRBJ2-7
D gene: NA
V gene: TRBV5-1
clone size: few
CDR3 protein: CASSPVGLLAVHEQYF
CDR3 DNA: TGCGCCAGCAGCCCTGTGGGCCTCCTGGCAGTCCACGAGCAGTACTTC

J gene: TRBJ1-3
D gene: NA
V gene: TRBV5-4
clone size: NA
CDR3 protein: CASSVETAGNTIYF
CDR3 DNA: TGTGCCAGCAGCGTAGAGACAGCTGGAAACACCATATATTTT

J gene: TRBJ2-1
D gene: TRBD1
V gene: TRBV2
clone size: NA
CDR3 protein: CASSGQGAKYNEQFF
CDR3 DNA: TGTGCCAGCAGCGGACAGGGGGCAAAATACAATGAGCAGTTCTTC

J gene: TRBJ1-5
D gene: TRBD1
V gene: TRBV2
clone size: NA
CDR3 protein: CASHKQGAQGQPQHF
CDR3 DNA: TGTGCCAGTCACAAACAGGGGGCGCAGGGTCAGCCCCAGCATTTT

J gene: TRBJ1-1
D gene: TRBD1
V gene: TRBV10-3
clone size: once
CDR3 protein: CAITGIRQGLAFF
CDR3 DNA: TGTGCCATCACCGGAATCCGACAGGGCTTGGCTTTCTTT

J gene: TRBJ2-2
D gene: NA
V gene: TRBV27
clone size: NA
CDR3 protein: CASSFGRTGELFF
CDR3 DNA: TGTGCCAGCAGTTTTGGGAGAACCGGGGAGCTGTTTTTT

J gene: TRBJ2-7
D gene: NA
V gene: TRBV7-9
clone size: NA
CDR3 protein: CASSPKGLIYEQYF
CDR3 DNA: TGTGCCAGCAGCCCGAAGGGACTGATCTACGAGCAGTACTTC

J gene: TRBJ2-3
D gene: TRBD1
V gene: TRBV7-2
clone size: NA
CDR3 protein: CASRATGGDTQYF
CDR3 DNA: TGTGCCAGCAGAGCGACAGGGGGGGATACGCAGTATTTT

J gene: TRBJ1-2
D gene: TRBD1
V gene: TRBV29-1
clone size: NA
CDR3 protein: CSAQGGTGYTF
CDR3 DNA: TGCAGCGCTCAGGGGGGAACTGGCTACACCTTC

J gene: TRBJ1-2
D gene: NA
V gene: TRBV7-2
clone size: NA
CDR3 protein: CASSYSRTGLNGYTF
CDR3 DNA: TGTGCCAGCAGCTACAGTCGAACAGGGTTGAATGGCTACACCTTC

J gene: TRBJ2-1
D gene: TRBD2
V gene: TRBV5-5
clone size: NA
CDR3 protein: CASSSLALGGNEQFF
CDR3 DNA: TGTGCCAGCAGCTCACTAGCGTTGGGAGGCAATGAGCAGTTCTTC

J gene: TRBJ1-2
D gene: TRBD1
V gene: TRBV18
clone size: NA
CDR3 protein: CASSTTGWAYGYTF
CDR3 DNA: TGTGCCAGCTCAACGACAGGGTGGGCCTATGGCTACACCTTC

J gene: TRBJ2-5
D gene: NA
V gene: TRBV2
clone size: once
CDR3 protein: CASKEVQETQYF
CDR3 DNA: TGTGCCAGCAAGGAGGTCCAAGAGACCCAGTACTTC

J gene: TRBJ2-3
D gene: TRBD1
V gene: TRBV5-1
clone size: NA
CDR3 protein: CASSLVEGAVDTQYF
CDR3 DNA: TGCGCCAGCAGCCTTGTTGAGGGGGCTGTAGATACGCAGTATTTT

J gene: TRBJ2-2
D gene: TRBD2
V gene: TRBV5-1
clone size: NA
CDR3 protein: CASSERGITGELFF
CDR3 DNA: TGCGCCAGCAGCGAGCGGGGGATAACCGGGGAGCTGTTTTTT

J gene: TRBJ2-2
D gene: NA
V gene: TRBV7-2
clone size: NA
CDR3 protein: CASSPGLPANTGELFF
CDR3 DNA: TGTGCCAGCAGCCCCGGACTCCCCGCGAACACCGGGGAGCTGTTTTTT

J gene: TRBJ1-1
D gene: NA
V gene: TRBV9
clone size: NA
CDR3 protein: CASSLAVNTEAFF
CDR3 DNA: TGTGCCAGCAGCTTAGCCGTCAACACTGAAGCTTTCTTT

J gene: TRBJ1-3
D gene: TRBD1
V gene: TRBV7-8
clone size: NA
CDR3 protein: CASSNRGHRGNTIYF
CDR3 DNA: TGTGCCAGCAGCAACAGGGGGCATAGAGGAAACACCATATATTTT

J gene: TRBJ1-5
D gene: NA
V gene: TRBV4-2
clone size: NA
CDR3 protein: CASSQDLGAPGDQPQHF
CDR3 DNA: TGTGCCAGCAGCCAAGATTTAGGGGCTCCGGGGGATCAGCCCCAGCATTTT